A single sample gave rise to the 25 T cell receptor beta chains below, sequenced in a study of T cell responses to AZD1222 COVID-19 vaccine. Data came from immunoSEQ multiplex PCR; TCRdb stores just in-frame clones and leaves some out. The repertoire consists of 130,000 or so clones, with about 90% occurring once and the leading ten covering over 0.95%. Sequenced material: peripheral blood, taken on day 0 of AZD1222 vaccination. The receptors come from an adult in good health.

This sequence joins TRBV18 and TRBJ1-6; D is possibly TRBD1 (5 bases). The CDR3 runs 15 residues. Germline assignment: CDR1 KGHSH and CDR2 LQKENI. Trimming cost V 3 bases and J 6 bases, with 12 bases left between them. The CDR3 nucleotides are TGTGCCAGCTCACCTAGCGGGGCTGCTAATTCACCCCTCCACTTT. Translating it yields CASSPSGAANSPLHF.

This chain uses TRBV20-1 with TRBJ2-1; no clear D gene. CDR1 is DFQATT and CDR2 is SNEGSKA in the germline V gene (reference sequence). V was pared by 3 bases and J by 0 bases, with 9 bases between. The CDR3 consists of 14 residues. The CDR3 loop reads CSASEGSSYNEQFF. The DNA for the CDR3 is TGCAGTGCTAGTGAAGGTAGCTCCTACAATGAGCAGTTCTTC.

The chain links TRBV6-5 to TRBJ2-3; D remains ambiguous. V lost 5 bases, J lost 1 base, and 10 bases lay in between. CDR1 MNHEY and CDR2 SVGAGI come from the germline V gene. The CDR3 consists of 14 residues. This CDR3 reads CASSQRRGTDTQYF. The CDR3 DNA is TGTGCCAGCAGTCAAAGAAGGGGCACAGATACGCAGTATTTT.

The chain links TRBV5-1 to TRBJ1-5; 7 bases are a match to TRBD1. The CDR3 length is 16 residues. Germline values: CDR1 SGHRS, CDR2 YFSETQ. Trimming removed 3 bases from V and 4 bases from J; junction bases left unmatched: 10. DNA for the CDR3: TGCGCCAGCAGCTGGGGTGAGGCAGGGGGGAATCAGCCCCAGCATTTT. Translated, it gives CASSWGEAGGNQPQHF.

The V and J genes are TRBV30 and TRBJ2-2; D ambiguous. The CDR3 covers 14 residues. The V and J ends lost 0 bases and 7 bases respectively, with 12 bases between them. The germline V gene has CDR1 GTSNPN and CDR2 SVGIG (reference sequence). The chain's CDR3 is CAWSVGLVGGELFF. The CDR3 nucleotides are TGTGCCTGGAGTGTAGGGCTAGTTGGCGGGGAGCTGTTTTTT.

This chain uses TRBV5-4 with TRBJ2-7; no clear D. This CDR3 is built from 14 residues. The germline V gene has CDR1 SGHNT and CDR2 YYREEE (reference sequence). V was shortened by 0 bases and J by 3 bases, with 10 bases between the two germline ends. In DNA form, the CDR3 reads TGTGCCAGCAGCTTGGCCGGGTCAATCTACGAGCAGTACTTC. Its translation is CASSLAGSIYEQYF.

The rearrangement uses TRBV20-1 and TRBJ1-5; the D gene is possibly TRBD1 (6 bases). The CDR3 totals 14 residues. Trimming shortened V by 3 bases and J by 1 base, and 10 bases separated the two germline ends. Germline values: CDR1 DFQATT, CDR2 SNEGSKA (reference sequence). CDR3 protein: CSASLGASNQPQHF. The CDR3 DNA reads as TGCAGTGCTAGTTTGGGGGCGAGCAATCAGCCCCAGCATTTT.

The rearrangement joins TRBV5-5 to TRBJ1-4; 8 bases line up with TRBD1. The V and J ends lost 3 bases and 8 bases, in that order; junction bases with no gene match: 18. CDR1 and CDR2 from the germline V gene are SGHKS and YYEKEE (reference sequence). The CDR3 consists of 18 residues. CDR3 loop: CASSSLHPNRGTREKLFF. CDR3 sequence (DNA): TGTGCCAGCAGCTCCCTCCACCCGAACAGGGGGACAAGGGAAAAACTGTTTTTT. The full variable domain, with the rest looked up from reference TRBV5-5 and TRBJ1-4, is DAGVTQSPTHLIKTRGQQVTLRCSPISGHKSVSWYQQVLGQGPQFIFQYYEKEERGRGNFPDRFSARQFPNYSSELNVNALLLGDSALYLCASSSLHPNRGTREKLFFGSGTQLSVL.

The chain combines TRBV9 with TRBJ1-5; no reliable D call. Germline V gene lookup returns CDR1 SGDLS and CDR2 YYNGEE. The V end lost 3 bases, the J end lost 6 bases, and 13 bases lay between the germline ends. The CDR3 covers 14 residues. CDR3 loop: CASSASYRGQPQHF. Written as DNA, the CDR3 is TGTGCCAGCAGCGCCTCTTATCGCGGTCAGCCCCAGCATTTT.

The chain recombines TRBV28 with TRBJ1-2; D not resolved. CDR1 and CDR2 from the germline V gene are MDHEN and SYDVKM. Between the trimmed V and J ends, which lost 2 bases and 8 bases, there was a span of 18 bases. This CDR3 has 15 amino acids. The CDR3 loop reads CASSLSLGVGRGYTF. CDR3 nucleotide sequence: TGTGCCAGCAGTTTAAGTTTAGGCGTCGGGAGGGGCTACACCTTC.

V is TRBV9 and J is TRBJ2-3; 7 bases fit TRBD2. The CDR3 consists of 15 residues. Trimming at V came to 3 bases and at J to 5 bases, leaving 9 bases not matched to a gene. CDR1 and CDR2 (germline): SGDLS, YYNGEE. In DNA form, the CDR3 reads TGTGCCAGCAGCGGGGGCGTGGGGAGGGAAGATACGCAGTATTTT. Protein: CASSGGVGREDTQYF.

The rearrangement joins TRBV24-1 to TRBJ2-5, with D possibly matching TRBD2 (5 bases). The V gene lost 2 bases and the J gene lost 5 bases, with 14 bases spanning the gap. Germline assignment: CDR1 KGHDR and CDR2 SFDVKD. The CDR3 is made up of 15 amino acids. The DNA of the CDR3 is TGTGCCACCAGTGATTCATGGGGAGAGGAGGAGACCCAGTACTTC. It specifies CATSDSWGEEETQYF.

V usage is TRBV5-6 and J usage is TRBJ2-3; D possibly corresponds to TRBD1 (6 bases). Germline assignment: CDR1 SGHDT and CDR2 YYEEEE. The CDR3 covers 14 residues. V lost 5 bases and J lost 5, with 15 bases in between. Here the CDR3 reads CASRSTGSRDTQYF. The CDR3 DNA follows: TGTGCCAGCAGATCTACAGGGTCGAGAGATACGCAGTATTTT.

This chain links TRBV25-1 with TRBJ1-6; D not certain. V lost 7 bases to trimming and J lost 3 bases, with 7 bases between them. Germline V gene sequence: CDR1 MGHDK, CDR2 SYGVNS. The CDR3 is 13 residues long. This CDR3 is CASTRNYNSPLHF. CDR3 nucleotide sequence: TGTGCCAGCACTCGGAACTATAATTCACCCCTCCACTTT.

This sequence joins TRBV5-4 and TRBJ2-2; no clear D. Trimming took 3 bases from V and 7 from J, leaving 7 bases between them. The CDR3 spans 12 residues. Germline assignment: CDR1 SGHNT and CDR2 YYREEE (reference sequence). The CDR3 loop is CASSSGSGELFF. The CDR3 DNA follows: TGTGCCAGCAGCTCTGGCAGCGGGGAGCTGTTTTTT. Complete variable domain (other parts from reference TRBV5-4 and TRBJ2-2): ETGVTQSPTHLIKTRGQQVTLRCSSQSGHNTVSWYQQALGQGPQFIFQYYREEENGRGNFPPRFSGLQFPNYSSELNVNALELDDSALYLCASSSGSGELFFGEGSRLTVL.

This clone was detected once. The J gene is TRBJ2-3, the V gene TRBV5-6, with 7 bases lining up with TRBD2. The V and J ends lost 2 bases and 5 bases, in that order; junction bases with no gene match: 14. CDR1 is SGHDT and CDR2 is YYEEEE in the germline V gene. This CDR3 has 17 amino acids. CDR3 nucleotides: TGTGCCAGCAGCTTTCCTGGCGCAGGGAGGGTGGGAGATACGCAGTATTTT. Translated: CASSFPGAGRVGDTQYF.

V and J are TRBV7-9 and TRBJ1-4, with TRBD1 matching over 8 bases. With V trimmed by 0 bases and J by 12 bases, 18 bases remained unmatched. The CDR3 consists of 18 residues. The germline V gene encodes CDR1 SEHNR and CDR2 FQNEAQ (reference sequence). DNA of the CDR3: TGTGCCAGCAGCTTAGCAAGAGAGGCAGGGGGCGCGTCTGGGGAACTGTTTTTT. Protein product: CASSLAREAGGASGELFF. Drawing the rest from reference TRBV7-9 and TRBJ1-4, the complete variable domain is DTGVSQNPRHKITKRGQNVTFRCDPISEHNRLYWYRQTLGQGPEFLTYFQNEAQLEKSRLLSDRFSAERPKGSFSTLEIQRTEQGDSAMYLCASSLAREAGGASGELFFGSGTQLSVL.

CDR3 nucleotides: TGTGCCAGCAGCTTGGACAGGACCGCTTACGAGCAGTACTTC. It translates to CASSLDRTAYEQYF. V is TRBV5-4 and J is TRBJ2-7; tentatively, D is TRBD1 (5 bases). This CDR3 has 14 amino acids. The V end was cut by 0 bases, the J end by 4 bases, with 11 bases between. Per germline, CDR1 SGHNT and CDR2 YYREEE (reference sequence).

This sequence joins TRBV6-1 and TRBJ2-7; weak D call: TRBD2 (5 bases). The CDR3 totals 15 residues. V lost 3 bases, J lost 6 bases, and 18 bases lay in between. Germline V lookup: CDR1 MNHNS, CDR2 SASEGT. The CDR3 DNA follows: TGTGCCAGCAGTGAGGGCGGGTTTATCCCTGGCGAGCAGTACTTC. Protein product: CASSEGGFIPGEQYF.

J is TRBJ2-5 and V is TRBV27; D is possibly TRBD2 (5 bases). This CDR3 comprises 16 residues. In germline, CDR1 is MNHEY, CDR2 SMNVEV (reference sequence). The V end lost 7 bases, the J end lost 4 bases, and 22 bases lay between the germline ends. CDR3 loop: CASTSWESVALETQYF. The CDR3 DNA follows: TGTGCCAGCACCTCATGGGAGTCCGTGGCACTAGAGACCCAGTACTTC.

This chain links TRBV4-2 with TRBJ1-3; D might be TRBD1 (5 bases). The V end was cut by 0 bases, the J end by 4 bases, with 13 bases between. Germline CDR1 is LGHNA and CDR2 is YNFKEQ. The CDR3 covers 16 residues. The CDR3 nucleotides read TGTGCCAGCAGCCAAGAGAGGGGCGAAAGGGGAAACACCATATATTTT. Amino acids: CASSQERGERGNTIYF.

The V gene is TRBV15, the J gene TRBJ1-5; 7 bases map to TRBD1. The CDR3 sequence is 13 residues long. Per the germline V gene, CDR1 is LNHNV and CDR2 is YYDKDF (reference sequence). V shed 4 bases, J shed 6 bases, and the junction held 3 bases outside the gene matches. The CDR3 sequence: CATSTDRVQPQHF. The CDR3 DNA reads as TGTGCCACCAGCACAGACAGGGTTCAGCCCCAGCATTTT. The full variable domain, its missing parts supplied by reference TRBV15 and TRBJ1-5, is DAMVIQNPRYQVTQFGKPVTLSCSQTLNHNVMYWYQQKSSQAPKLLFHYYDKDFNNEADTPDNFQSRRPNTSFCFLDIRSPGLGDTAMYLCATSTDRVQPQHFGDGTRLSIL.

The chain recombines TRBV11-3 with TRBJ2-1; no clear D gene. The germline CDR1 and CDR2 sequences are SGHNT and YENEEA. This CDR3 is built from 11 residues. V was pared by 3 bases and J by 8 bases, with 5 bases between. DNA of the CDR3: TGTGCCAGCAGCTTCGGCCATGAGCAGTTCTTC. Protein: CASSFGHEQFF.

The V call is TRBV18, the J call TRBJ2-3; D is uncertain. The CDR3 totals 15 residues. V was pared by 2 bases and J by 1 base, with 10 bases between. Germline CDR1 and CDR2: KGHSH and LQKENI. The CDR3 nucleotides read TGTGCCAGCTCACCAAAGAGCCAGGGCACAGATACGCAGTATTTT. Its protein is CASSPKSQGTDTQYF.

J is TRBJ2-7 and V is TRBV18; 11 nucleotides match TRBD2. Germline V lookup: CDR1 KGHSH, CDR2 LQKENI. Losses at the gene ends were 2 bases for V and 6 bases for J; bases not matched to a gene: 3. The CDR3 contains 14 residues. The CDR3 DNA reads TGTGCCAGCTCACCAACTAGCGGGAGCGGCGAGCAGTACTTC. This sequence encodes CASSPTSGSGEQYF.